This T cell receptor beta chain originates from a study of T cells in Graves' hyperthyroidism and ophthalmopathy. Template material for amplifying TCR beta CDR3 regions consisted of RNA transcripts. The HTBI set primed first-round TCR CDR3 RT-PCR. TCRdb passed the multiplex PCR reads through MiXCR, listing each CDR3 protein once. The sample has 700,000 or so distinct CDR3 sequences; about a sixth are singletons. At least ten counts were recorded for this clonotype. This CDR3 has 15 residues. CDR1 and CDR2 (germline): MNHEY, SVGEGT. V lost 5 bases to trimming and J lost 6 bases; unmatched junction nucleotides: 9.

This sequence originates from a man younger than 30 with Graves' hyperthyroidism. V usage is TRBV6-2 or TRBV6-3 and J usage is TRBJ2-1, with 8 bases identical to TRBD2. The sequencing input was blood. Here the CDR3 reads CASSAQGGRFNEQFF. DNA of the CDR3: TGTGCCAGCAGTGCCCAGGGCGGGAGGTTCAATGAGCAGTTCTTC.